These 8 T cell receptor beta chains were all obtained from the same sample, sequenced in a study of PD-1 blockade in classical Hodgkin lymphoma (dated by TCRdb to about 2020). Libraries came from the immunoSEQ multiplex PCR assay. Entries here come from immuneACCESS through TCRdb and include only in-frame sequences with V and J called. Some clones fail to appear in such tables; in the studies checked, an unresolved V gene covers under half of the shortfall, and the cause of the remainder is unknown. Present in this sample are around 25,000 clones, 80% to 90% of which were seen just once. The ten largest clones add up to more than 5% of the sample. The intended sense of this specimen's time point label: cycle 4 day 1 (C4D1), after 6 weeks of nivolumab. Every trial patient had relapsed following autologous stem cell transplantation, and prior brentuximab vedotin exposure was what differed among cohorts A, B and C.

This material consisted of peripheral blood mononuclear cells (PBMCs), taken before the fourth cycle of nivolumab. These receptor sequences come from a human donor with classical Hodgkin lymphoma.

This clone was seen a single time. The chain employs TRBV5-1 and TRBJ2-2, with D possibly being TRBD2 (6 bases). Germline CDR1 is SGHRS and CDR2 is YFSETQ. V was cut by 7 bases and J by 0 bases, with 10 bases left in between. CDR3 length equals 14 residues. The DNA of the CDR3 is TGCGCCAGCCGAGCGGGCACGAACACCGGGGAGCTGTTTTTT. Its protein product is CASRAGTNTGELFF.

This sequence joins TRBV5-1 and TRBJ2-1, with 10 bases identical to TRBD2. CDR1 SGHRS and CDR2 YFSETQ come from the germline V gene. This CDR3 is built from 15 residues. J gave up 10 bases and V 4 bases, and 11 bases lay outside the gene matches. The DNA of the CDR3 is TGCGCCAGCAGCCCCCAGTCTAGCGGGAGCAACGAGCAGTTCTTC. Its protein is CASSPQSSGSNEQFF. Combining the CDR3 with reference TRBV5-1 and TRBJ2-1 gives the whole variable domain KAGVTQTPRYLIKTRGQQVTLSCSPISGHRSVSWYQQTPGQGLQFLFEYFSETQRNKGNFPGRFSGRQFSNSRSEMNVSTLELGDSALYLCASSPQSSGSNEQFFGPGTRLTVL.

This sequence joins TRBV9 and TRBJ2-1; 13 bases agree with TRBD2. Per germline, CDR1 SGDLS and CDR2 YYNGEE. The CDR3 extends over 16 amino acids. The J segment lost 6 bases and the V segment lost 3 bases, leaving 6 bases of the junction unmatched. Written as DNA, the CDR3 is TGTGCCAGCAGCGGAGTGGGACTAGCGGGATTCAATGAGCAGTTCTTC. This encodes CASSGVGLAGFNEQFF. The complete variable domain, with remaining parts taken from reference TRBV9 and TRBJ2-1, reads DSGVTQTPKHLITATGQRVTLRCSPRSGDLSVYWYQQSLDQGLQFLIQYYNGEERAKGNILERFSAQQFPDLHSELNLSSLELGDSALYFCASSGVGLAGFNEQFFGPGTRLTVL.

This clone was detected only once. The CDR3 coding sequence is TGTGCCAGCAGCCAGATACCAGTGCCACAAAGTCGGGCCAACGTCCTGACTTTC. Protein sequence: CASSQIPVPQSRANVLTF. The V and J genes are TRBV7-7 and TRBJ2-6; D unclear. The CDR3 runs to 18 residues. With 5 bases removed from V and 5 bases from J, the gap between germline ends came to 22 bases. CDR1 and CDR2 from the germline V gene are SSHAT and FNYEAQ (reference sequence).

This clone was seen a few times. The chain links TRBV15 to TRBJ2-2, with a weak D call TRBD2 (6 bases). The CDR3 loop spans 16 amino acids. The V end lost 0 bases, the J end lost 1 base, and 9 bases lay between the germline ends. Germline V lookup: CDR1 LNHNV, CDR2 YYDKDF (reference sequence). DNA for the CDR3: TGTGCCACCAGCAGAGAGGCCGGGGGGAACACCGGGGAGCTGTTTTTT. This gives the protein CATSREAGGNTGELFF.

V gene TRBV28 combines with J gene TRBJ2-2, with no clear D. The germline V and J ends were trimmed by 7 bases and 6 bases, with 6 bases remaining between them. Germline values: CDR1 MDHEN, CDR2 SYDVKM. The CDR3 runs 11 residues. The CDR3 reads CASKAPGELFF. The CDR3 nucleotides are TGTGCCAGCAAGGCGCCCGGGGAGCTGTTTTTT.

CDR3 residues: CASILEETQYF. The CDR3 DNA sequence: TGTGCCAGCATTCTGGAGGAGACCCAGTACTTC. The rearrangement joins TRBV6-1 to TRBJ2-5, with D uncertain. Germline-derived CDR1 and CDR2 are MNHNS and SASEGT. The CDR3 is 11 amino acids. V was clipped by 7 bases and J by 5 bases, with 8 bases between them.

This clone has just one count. CDR3 in DNA: TGTGCCAGCAGTTTCGCAGGGGGCGGACAAGAGACCCAGTACTTC. Translating it yields CASSFAGGGQETQYF. The V and J genes are TRBV28 and TRBJ2-5; 8 bases align to TRBD1. In germline, CDR1 is MDHEN, CDR2 SYDVKM. V dropped 3 bases and J dropped 2; count of bases not matched to a gene: 5. There are 15 residues in the CDR3.